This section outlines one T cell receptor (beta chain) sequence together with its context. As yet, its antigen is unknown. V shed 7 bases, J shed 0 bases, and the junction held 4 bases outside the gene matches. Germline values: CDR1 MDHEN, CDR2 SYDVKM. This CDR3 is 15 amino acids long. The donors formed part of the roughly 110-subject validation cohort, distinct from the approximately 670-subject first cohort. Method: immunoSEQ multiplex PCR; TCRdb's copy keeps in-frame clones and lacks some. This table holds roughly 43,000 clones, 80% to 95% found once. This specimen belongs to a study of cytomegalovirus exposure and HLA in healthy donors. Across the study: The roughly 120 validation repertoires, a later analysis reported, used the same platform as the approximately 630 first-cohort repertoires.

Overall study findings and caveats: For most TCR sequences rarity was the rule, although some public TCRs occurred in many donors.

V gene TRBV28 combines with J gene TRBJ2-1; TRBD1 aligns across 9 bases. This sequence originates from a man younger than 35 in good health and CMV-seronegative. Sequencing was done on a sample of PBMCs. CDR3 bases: TGTGCCAGCAAGTTGGGACAGGGCTCCTACAATGAGCAGTTCTTC. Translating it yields CASKLGQGSYNEQFF.